One sample yielded the 14 T cell receptor beta chains listed below, sequenced in a study of CD8+ T cells in alopecia areata (dated by TCRdb to the late 2010s). The time point label of this sample denotes: around 4 weeks on oral tofacitinib. The treatment or condition label for this specimen denotes: oral pan-JAK inhibitor, 5-10 mg twice daily. The library was prepared using the immunoSEQ multiplex PCR assay. For TCR sequencing, RNA was extracted from every sample and reverse transcribed into cDNA to serve as template. TCRdb took this table from immuneACCESS and kept in-frame rearrangements with V and J called. Such tables lack part of the clones; where checked against another copy, unresolved V genes explain under half of the gap, and the rest is unexplained. For this sample the table gives more than 200,000 clones, of which over 60% were detected only once. The ten largest clones represent 4.2% of the sample.

This specimen was CD4+ T cells sorted from blood, taken at week 4, from a patient treated with tofacitinib. These receptors were taken from a human donor with alopecia areata.

This clone appeared once. J is TRBJ1-1 and V is TRBV9, with D possibly being TRBD1 (6 bases). CDR1 is SGDLS, CDR2 YYNGEE, per germline. Trimming removed 0 bases at V and 2 bases at J, with 11 bases between. CDR3 length: 15 residues. CDR3: CASSVVGTHNTEAFF. CDR3 DNA: TGTGCCAGCAGCGTAGTGGGGACACATAACACTGAAGCTTTCTTT.

The V gene is TRBV5-1, the J gene TRBJ2-3; D is possibly TRBD1 (5 bases). Germline assignment: CDR1 SGHRS and CDR2 YFSETQ. The V gene lost 4 bases and the J gene lost 2 bases, with 14 bases spanning the gap. This CDR3 spans 15 amino acids. The CDR3 bases are TGCGCCAGCAGCCCAGGTCAGGGAAACACAGATACGCAGTATTTT. This gives the protein CASSPGQGNTDTQYF.

This clone was observed a few times. The chain has TRBV29-1 and TRBJ1-2; possible D gene TRBD1, 5 bases. Trimming cost V 4 bases and J 2 bases, with 11 bases left between them. From germline, CDR1 is SQVTM and CDR2 ANQGSEA. The CDR3 contains 13 residues. CDR3 nucleotides: TGCAGCGTTGTATCAGGGTTCAACTATGGCTACACCTTC. Amino acids: CSVVSGFNYGYTF. The full variable domain, rest sourced from reference TRBV29-1 and TRBJ1-2, is SAVISQKPSRDICQRGTSLTIQCQVDSQVTMMFWYRQQPGQSLTLIATANQGSEATYESGFVIDKFPISRPNLTFSTLTVSNMSPEDSSIYLCSVVSGFNYGYTFGSGTRLTVV.

This chain uses TRBV11-2 with TRBJ1-2, with a possible D match to TRBD1 (5 bases). The CDR3 consists of 12 residues. CDR1 SGHAT and CDR2 FQNNGV come from the germline V gene. The germline V and J ends were trimmed by 5 bases and 3 bases, with 7 bases remaining between them. The CDR3 DNA reads as TGTGCCAGCAGCCTGGGGGACTATGGCTACACCTTC. Translation: CASSLGDYGYTF.

J is TRBJ1-4 and V is TRBV7-2; 10 bases match TRBD1. The V gene end was trimmed by 5 bases and the J gene end by 0 bases; junction bases not matched to a gene: 6. This CDR3 is 17 amino acids long. Germline lookup yields CDR1 SGHTA and CDR2 FQGNSA. CDR3 sequence (DNA): TGTGCCAGCAGCCCGAGGGGGACAGGGGCAACTAATGAAAAACTGTTTTTT. It is translated as CASSPRGTGATNEKLFF.

This chain links TRBV4-1 with TRBJ1-2; weak D call: TRBD1 (5 bases). CDR3 length: 16 amino acids. Germline V gene sequence: CDR1 MGHRA, CDR2 YSYEKL. V was shortened by 1 base and J by 0 bases, with 12 bases between the two germline ends. The CDR3 sequence is CASSQGAGRANYGYTF. CDR3 DNA: TGCGCCAGCAGCCAAGGTGCAGGCAGGGCTAACTATGGCTACACCTTC.

This chain's CDR3 is CASSASVNNSPLHF. CDR3 DNA: TGCGCCAGCAGCGCCAGTGTCAATAATTCACCCCTCCACTTT. J is TRBJ1-6 and V is TRBV5-1, with no clear D. Trimming took off 4 bases at V and 5 bases at J, with 10 bases between the two ends. The germline V gene encodes CDR1 SGHRS and CDR2 YFSETQ. The CDR3 is 14 residues long. The full variable domain, in which reference TRBV5-1 and TRBJ1-6 provide the parts outside the CDR3, is KAGVTQTPRYLIKTRGQQVTLSCSPISGHRSVSWYQQTPGQGLQFLFEYFSETQRNKGNFPGRFSGRQFSNSRSEMNVSTLELGDSALYLCASSASVNNSPLHFGNGTRLTVT.

The chain carries TRBV5-1 and TRBJ2-3; TRBD2 aligns across 8 bases. Per germline, CDR1 SGHRS and CDR2 YFSETQ. This CDR3 is 16 amino acids long. Germline trimming cut 5 bases from V and 4 bases from J; bases unmatched to any gene: 12. The CDR3, as DNA: TGCGCCAGCAGACCGGAGGTGGCTAGCGGGCCAGATACGCAGTATTTT. Protein sequence: CASRPEVASGPDTQYF.

The V and J genes are TRBV7-2 and TRBJ2-7; 11 bases line up with TRBD1. This CDR3 contains 15 residues. With 5 bases clipped from V and 7 bases from J, the junction kept 10 bases outside the gene matches. Germline assignment: CDR1 SGHTA and CDR2 FQGNSA. CDR3 amino acids: CASSRDRGFPWEQYF. The CDR3 coding sequence is TGTGCCAGCAGCCGGGACAGGGGGTTCCCCTGGGAGCAGTACTTC.

CDR3 nucleotide sequence: TGTGCCAGCAGCTTGGCTCCGACAGGGAACTCTGGAAACACCATATATTTT. It is translated as CASSLAPTGNSGNTIYF. This chain connects TRBV5-6 to TRBJ1-3; 7 bases fit TRBD1. With V trimmed by 0 bases and J by 0 bases, 6 bases remained unmatched. The CDR3 has 17 amino acids. The germline CDR1 and CDR2 sequences are SGHDT and YYEEEE.

The chain links TRBV4-1 to TRBJ1-2; D possibly corresponds to TRBD1 (5 bases). CDR1 and CDR2 from the germline V gene are MGHRA and YSYEKL. The ends were cut back, 1 base at V and 4 bases at J, with 13 bases in the middle. CDR3 length: 15 amino acids. Written as DNA, the CDR3 is TGCGCCAGCAGCCAAGTGTCTCGGGGGATCTATGGCTACACCTTC. Protein sequence: CASSQVSRGIYGYTF.

V and J are TRBV5-6 and TRBJ2-1, with 10 bases aligning to TRBD2. The J segment lost 3 bases and the V segment lost 4 bases, leaving 4 bases of the junction unmatched. Germline V gene data show CDR1 as SGHDT and CDR2 as YYEEEE. The length of the CDR3 is 15 residues. CDR3 protein: CASSLGLADYNEQFF. The DNA of the CDR3 is TGTGCCAGCAGCCTAGGACTAGCGGACTACAATGAGCAGTTCTTC.

This clone was found once. This chain connects TRBV2 to TRBJ2-5; D uncertain. The CDR3 is 12 residues long. CDR1 is SNHLY, CDR2 FYNNEI, per germline. Trimming took 8 bases from V and 5 from J, leaving 12 bases between them. The CDR3 here is CASQWGVETQYF. CDR3 DNA sequence: TGTGCCAGCCAATGGGGTGTGGAGACCCAGTACTTC.

The chain is built from TRBV4-1 and TRBJ1-5; TRBD1 agrees at 7 bases. The ends lost 3 bases at V and 0 bases at J; junction bases unmatched: 5. The CDR3 consists of 16 residues. Germline CDR1 and CDR2: MGHRA and YSYEKL. This CDR3 is CASSHGTGDSNQPQHF. CDR3 in DNA: TGCGCCAGCAGCCACGGCACAGGGGATAGCAATCAGCCCCAGCATTTT.